These T cell receptor beta chains were read from a single sample in a study of T-cell reconstitution after alpha-beta-depleted transplantation in children. TCRdb processed the PCR reads anew with MiXCR; each CDR3 protein has one entry. The sample has roughly 340,000 distinct CDR3 sequences; roughly 15% are singletons. The input for sequencing was PBMCs, mostly from graft donor cells, taken 360 days after TCRalphabeta/CD19-depleted stem cell transplant. These receptors were obtained from a male patient aged 2-10 years who had a stem cell transplant for acute lymphoblastic leukemia, so the T cells may come from the graft donor. CDR3s include the opening cysteine and the closing phenylalanine or tryptophan. A D gene is named only where the DNA matches it firmly. Rows may omit the clone size; those that give it use once, few, many or a size class.

V,D,length,size,J,CDR3,DNA
TRBV10-3,.,17,many,TRBJ2-2,CAISGRAGAANTGELFF,TGTGCCATCAGTGGAAGGGCGGGGGCGGCGAACACCGGGGAGCTGTTTTTT
TRBV28,TRBD2,16,.,TRBJ2-7,CASSSPEREGRYEQYF,TGTGCCAGCAGTTCCCCGGAGCGGGAGGGCCGCTACGAGCAGTACTTC
TRBV4-2,.,16,.,TRBJ2-2,CASSQGFIGGTGELFF,TGTGCCAGCAGCCAAGGGTTTATTGGAGGCACCGGGGAGCTGTTTTTT
TRBV7-9,.,13,few,TRBJ1-1,CASSPPHNTEAFF,TGTGCCAGCAGCCCCCCCCATAACACTGAAGCTTTCTTT
TRBV11-2,.,16,few,TRBJ1-1,CASSPHVGTPNPEAFF,TGTGCCAGCAGCCCACATGTGGGGACTCCTAATCCCGAAGCTTTCTTT
TRBV5-1,TRBD2,17,few,TRBJ2-3,CASSSLGTSGLTDTQYF,TGCGCCAGCAGCTCCCTTGGGACTAGCGGGTTGACAGATACGCAGTATTTT
TRBV20-1,.,12,.,TRBJ2-7,CSANLVTNEQYF,TGCAGTGCTAACCTCGTCACAAACGAGCAGTACTTC
TRBV5-5,.,14,.,TRBJ2-5,CASSNPRAQETQYF,TGTGCCAGCAGCAACCCCAGAGCCCAAGAGACCCAGTACTTC
TRBV3-1,TRBD1,14,few,TRBJ2-3,CASRQGGRTDTQYF,TGTGCCAGCAGGCAAGGGGGCCGCACAGATACGCAGTATTTT
TRBV7-2,TRBD1,14,many,TRBJ1-4,CASSQRDRSGVLFF,TGTGCCAGCAGCCAACGGGACAGATCGGGAGTACTGTTTTTT
TRBV20-1,TRBD2,14,.,TRBJ2-7,CSARVAGVSHEQYF,TGCAGTGCTAGAGTAGCGGGAGTTTCCCACGAGCAGTACTTC
TRBV10-3,.,14,many,TRBJ1-1,CAISEGQLNTEAFF,TGTGCCATCAGTGAGGGGCAGCTGAACACTGAAGCTTTCTTT
TRBV7-2,.,15,.,TRBJ2-7,CASSQPGRPPYEQYF,TGTGCCAGCAGCCAGCCGGGACGGCCCCCCTACGAGCAGTACTTC
TRBV12-3/TRBV12-4,.,16,.,TRBJ2-2,CASSPWGSSNTGELFF,TGTGCCAGCAGTCCTTGGGGGAGCTCCAACACCGGGGAGCTGTTTTTT
TRBV4-3,TRBD1,17,few,TRBJ2-5,CASSQDIAWTGKETQYF,TGCGCCAGCAGCCAAGATATCGCTTGGACAGGGAAAGAGACCCAGTACTTC
TRBV28,.,13,.,TRBJ2-5,CASSKRFQETQYF,TGTGCCAGCAGTAAGCGTTTCCAAGAGACCCAGTACTTC
TRBV11-3,TRBD1,15,many,TRBJ2-1,CASSFGDRDYNEQFF,TGTGCCAGCAGCTTTGGGGACAGGGACTACAATGAGCAGTTCTTC
TRBV5-1,.,12,few,TRBJ2-3,CASTGDPDTQYF,TGCGCCAGCACGGGGGATCCAGATACGCAGTATTTT
TRBV10-3,TRBD1,15,.,TRBJ2-7,CAISESDRGAHEQYF,TGTGCCATCAGTGAGTCGGACAGGGGGGCCCACGAGCAGTACTTC
TRBV11-2,TRBD1,15,many,TRBJ2-1,CASSLRDRVIYEQFF,TGTGCCAGCAGCTTACGGGACAGGGTGATATATGAGCAGTTCTTC
TRBV9,.,14,few,TRBJ2-5,CASSVEGLQETQYF,TGTGCCAGCAGCGTAGAGGGTCTTCAAGAGACCCAGTACTTC
TRBV9,TRBD1,13,few,TRBJ1-1,CASGTAMNTEAFF,TGTGCCAGCGGGACAGCGATGAACACTGAAGCTTTCTTT
TRBV7-2,TRBD2,16,.,TRBJ2-7,CASTFLTGTTSYEQYF,TGTGCCAGCACCTTTCTAACCGGGACTACCTCCTACGAGCAGTACTTC
TRBV12-3/TRBV12-4,.,15,.,TRBJ1-1,CASSHYRVRNTEAFF,TGTGCCAGCAGTCATTACAGGGTAAGGAACACTGAAGCTTTCTTT
TRBV3-1,.,16,many,TRBJ2-1,CASSRSRLVRSDEQFF,TGTGCCAGCAGCCGCAGTCGACTAGTGCGGTCCGATGAGCAGTTCTTC
TRBV29-1,.,13,few,TRBJ2-6,CSVETAGANVLTF,TGCAGCGTTGAAACAGCTGGGGCCAACGTCCTGACTTTC
TRBV28,.,14,few,TRBJ2-2,CASSPVWGSGELFF,TGTGCCAGCAGCCCCGTGTGGGGGTCGGGGGAGCTGTTTTTT
TRBV4-3,TRBD2,18,few,TRBJ2-1,CASSQDPAGRAYYNEQFF,TGCGCCAGCAGCCAGGACCCGGCGGGGAGGGCCTACTACAATGAGCAGTTCTTC
TRBV28,.,13,few,TRBJ2-4,CASKRIAKNIQYF,TGTGCCAGCAAGAGAATAGCCAAAAACATTCAGTACTTC
TRBV4-2,.,16,.,TRBJ2-1,CASSQETGKRYNEQFF,TGTGCCAGCAGCCAAGAAACAGGGAAGAGATACAATGAGCAGTTCTTC
TRBV12-3/TRBV12-4,.,16,few,TRBJ2-2,CASSLALQMNTGELFF,TGTGCCAGCAGTTTAGCACTGCAGATGAACACCGGGGAGCTGTTTTTT
TRBV10-3,.,14,many,TRBJ2-5,CASKSTGYQETQYF,TGTGCCTCTAAATCTACAGGGTACCAAGAGACCCAGTACTTC
TRBV24-1,.,15,few,TRBJ2-2,CATSDHRQNTGELFF,TGTGCCACCAGTGACCACCGACAGAACACCGGGGAGCTGTTTTTT
TRBV13,TRBD2,14,few,TRBJ2-3,CASSSLAGPDTQYF,TGTGCCAGCAGCTCACTAGCGGGTCCGGATACGCAGTATTTT
TRBV5-1,TRBD2,16,many,TRBJ2-1,CASSLALTSGSYEQFF,TGCGCCAGCAGCTTGGCCTTGACTAGCGGGAGCTATGAGCAGTTCTTC
TRBV6-1,TRBD1,14,few,TRBJ1-1,CASTLVRGHTEAFF,TGTGCCAGCACCCTAGTAAGGGGGCACACTGAAGCTTTCTTT
TRBV10-3,TRBD2,16,many,TRBJ2-7,CAISESRKREIYEQYF,TGTGCCATCAGTGAGTCGCGAAAGCGGGAGATCTACGAGCAGTACTTC
TRBV4-2,.,16,.,TRBJ1-5,CASSLLGRAGNQPQHF,TGTGCCAGCAGCCTCCTCGGGAGGGCCGGTAATCAGCCCCAGCATTTT
TRBV21-1,.,15,.,TRBJ2-1,CASSSSREPYNEQFF,TGTGCCAGCAGCTCCTCTAGGGAGCCCTACAATGAGCAGTTCTTC
TRBV7-2,TRBD1,16,many,TRBJ2-7,CASSLVPGQGGYEQYF,TGTGCCAGCAGCTTAGTTCCGGGACAGGGAGGCTACGAGCAGTACTTC
TRBV7-9,.,17,few,TRBJ2-7,CASSLKGYVGTTNEQYF,TGTGCCAGCAGCTTAAAGGGTTACGTGGGGACAACTAACGAGCAGTACTTC
TRBV12-3/TRBV12-4,TRBD1,15,many,TRBJ2-3,CASTETGGPTDTQYF,TGTGCCAGCACCGAGACAGGGGGCCCCACAGATACGCAGTATTTT
TRBV2,.,16,.,TRBJ1-6,CASSEALPGGHSPLHF,TGTGCCAGCAGTGAAGCGCTTCCCGGAGGGCATTCACCCCTCCACTTT
TRBV7-9,.,14,few,TRBJ1-4,CASSLGSPYEKLFF,TGTGCCAGCAGCTTAGGGAGCCCCTATGAAAAACTGTTTTTT
TRBV4-3,.,16,.,TRBJ1-4,CASSQGSRPSNEKLFF,TGCGCCAGCAGCCAAGGAAGCAGGCCGTCTAATGAAAAACTGTTTTTT
TRBV12-3/TRBV12-4,TRBD2,16,.,TRBJ2-3,CASSLLAGATTDTQYF,TGTGCCAGCAGTTTATTAGCGGGAGCTACCACAGATACGCAGTATTTT
TRBV12-3/TRBV12-4,TRBD1,16,few,TRBJ2-4,CASSLASGGAKNIQYF,TGTGCCAGCAGTTTAGCGTCAGGGGGAGCCAAAAACATTCAGTACTTC
TRBV7-2,.,16,.,TRBJ2-7,CASSLVFRVNSYEQYF,TGTGCCAGCAGCTTAGTCTTCCGGGTCAACTCCTACGAGCAGTACTTC
TRBV20-1,TRBD1,15,once,TRBJ2-7,CSAGTVLIVTYEQYF,TGCAGTGCCGGGACAGTCCTAATTGTAACCTACGAGCAGTACTTC
TRBV11-1,.,14,.,TRBJ2-3,CASSPGRDTDTQYF,TGTGCCAGCAGCCCAGGGCGAGACACAGATACGCAGTATTTT
TRBV10-3,.,14,few,TRBJ1-4,CAISQGFGHEKLFF,TGTGCCATCAGCCAGGGGTTCGGGCATGAAAAACTGTTTTTT
TRBV10-2,.,13,few,TRBJ2-5,CASRGGGQETQYF,TGCGCCAGCAGAGGGGGGGGTCAAGAGACCCAGTACTTC
TRBV28,TRBD2,17,many,TRBJ2-1,CASSIVLAGGLHYEQFF,TGTGCCAGCAGTATTGTCCTTGCGGGAGGGCTTCATTATGAGCAGTTCTTC
TRBV7-9,TRBD1,14,.,TRBJ2-7,CASSHGRTGYEQYF,TGTGCCAGCAGCCACGGTCGGACAGGCTACGAGCAGTACTTC
TRBV7-2,TRBD1,14,.,TRBJ1-4,CASSFDRANEKLFF,TGTGCCAGCAGCTTCGACAGGGCTAATGAAAAACTGTTTTTT
TRBV28,.,11,many,TRBJ2-1,CASSFANEQFF,TGTGCCAGCAGTTTTGCCAATGAGCAGTTCTTC
TRBV15,.,18,.,TRBJ2-3,CATSRGAMIGLGTDTQYF,TGTGCCACCAGCAGAGGCGCCATGATAGGACTCGGCACAGATACGCAGTATTTT
TRBV5-1,.,15,.,TRBJ2-3,CASSLDFGGADTQYF,TGCGCCAGCAGCTTAGACTTCGGAGGGGCAGATACGCAGTATTTT
TRBV7-9,.,13,.,TRBJ2-1,CASVGGGSNEQFF,TGTGCCAGCGTCGGGGGCGGGAGCAATGAGCAGTTCTTC
TRBV5-1,TRBD2,16,few,TRBJ2-5,CASSLVRAGGGETQYF,TGCGCCAGCAGCTTGGTCCGAGCGGGAGGAGGAGAGACCCAGTACTTC